The sequence of this T cell receptor (beta chain) was determined in a study of early T cells in non-severe SARS-CoV-2 infection (dated by TCRdb to the early 2020s). Concerning the study at large: TCR sequencing used bulk RNA from unsorted whole blood, so alpha and beta chains could not be paired. Overall study outcomes, separate from this receptor: Matching against VDJdb was skewed toward anti-spike CD8 responses, likely underestimated virus-specific expansions, and missed private and CD4 specificities.

This clonotype has a count of ten or more. It lacks a known antigen. Base quality data are lacking; no much larger clone is found one base away. A case-control design nested within a healthcare worker cohort in London, UK, was used, with weekly nasopharyngeal swab PCR tests and blood sampling performed. Healthcare workers were recruited during the week of the UK lockdown, between 23 and 31 March 2020, and followed weekly for up to about 15 weeks. Receptors were amplified or captured by 5' RACE. Sequencing took place on a NextSeq 500. In the TCR library protocol, unique molecular identifiers were attached to individual cDNA molecules to correct for PCR bias and sequencing error. Both TCR alpha and beta chains were sequenced, and tight co-correlation was observed between alpha and beta sequence abundances in each sample. The study's own analysis went as follows. Decombinator V4 was used to annotate the V gene, J gene and CDR3 of the TCR sequences. TCRs were defined as expanded if a significant change between any two time points was detected under a Poisson model with p below 0.0001. TCR abundances were normalised to the total number of TCRs sequenced in each sample and reported as counts per million. TRAV1-2 paired with TRAJ12, TRAJ20 or TRAJ33 defined MAIT TCRs, while TRAV10 paired with TRAJ18 defined iNKT TCRs. VDJdb, accessed 1 November 2021, was searched for CMV, EBV and SARS-CoV-2 annotated TCRs, with TCRs annotated for multiple antigens excluded. TCRdb applied fastp at Q25 and MiXCR to the public reads, then kept only in-frame beta chains. Duplicate CDR3 protein sequences are folded into a single record with the most common DNA and genes. For this entry, the V and J calls and clone size follow TCRdb and not the study's own pipeline. This sample has approximately 97,000 distinct CDR3 sequences in its table, and approximately 9.9% of those were observed once. 4.7% of the sample is taken by the ten largest.

The germline V gene (reference sequence) specifies LNHDA as CDR1 and SQIVND as CDR2. The CDR3 numbers 15 residues from cysteine through phenylalanine. The read is trimmed to its CDR3 DNA, 45 bases read in frame from base 1. Germline trimming: 11 bases from V, 4 bases from J; junction bases outside gene matches: 15. The TCR originated in an adult who was a healthcare worker with PCR-confirmed SARS-CoV-2 infection or an uninfected control (not recorded which). The material sequenced was whole blood, taken at baseline. Rearrangement joined TRBV19 to TRBJ2-7; 9 bases in the middle match TRBD1. The CDR3 protein is CAPPRRGQGPYEQYF. The DNA sequence follows: TGTGCCCCGCCCCGCCGGGGACAGGGACCATACGAGCAGTACTTC.